This note documents a single TCR beta chain sequence. The sample comes from a study of shared T cell receptors in the human thymus. The trim removed 3 bases at V and 8 bases at J, leaving 21 bases unmatched. Per the germline V gene, CDR1 is MGHRA and CDR2 is YSYEKL. This CDR3 is 20 amino acids long. Produced via immunoSEQ multiplex PCR; TCRdb's table is partial and in-frame only. The sample yields hundreds of thousands of clones, roughly 90% seen once. This sample also appeared in a second study, on human thymus T cells. That publication notes: Donors consisted of healthy Finnish infants (having corrective surgery for congenital heart defects). Thymus tissue was removed during corrective cardiac surgery. Thymic TCR repertoires of unrelated people reportedly overlapped highly.

This TCR was recovered from a boy under two years old with a congenital heart defect. Material for sequencing was thymocytes. The genes are TRBV4-1 and TRBJ2-1; 11 bases fit TRBD2. CDR3 amino acids: CASSHPTGTATSGMFYEQFF. The CDR3, as DNA: TGCGCCAGCAGCCACCCTACCGGGACTGCGACTAGCGGGATGTTCTATGAGCAGTTCTTC.